This TCR beta chain was obtained from a study of T cell responses to AZD1222 COVID-19 vaccine. Regarding the study as a whole: Spike regions recognized by vaccine-associated CD4 TCRs spanned the protein, led by 160-218 and 743-854. Sampling captured repertoires only after the peak T cell response. White British donors predominated, females outnumbered males, and clonal diversity was possibly underestimated. Following two doses of AZD1222, Spike-specific TCR breadth and depth rose.

The protocol was immunoSEQ multiplex PCR, while the TCRdb copy is restricted to in-frame clones and leaves out a portion. This table holds approximately 180,000 clones, around 90% found once. Worth noting for this clone: Its target is unknown.

The CDR3 is 14 amino acids. V lost 0 bases, J lost 7 bases, and 10 bases lay in between. Germline CDR1 reads SGHRS; CDR2 reads YFSETQ. This sequence was found in an adult in good health. The genes are TRBV5-1 and TRBJ1-4; unclear D gene. This material consisted of peripheral blood, taken on day 0 of AZD1222 vaccination. The chain's CDR3 is CASSLGWRGEKLFF. DNA for the CDR3: TGCGCCAGCAGCTTGGGCTGGCGTGGTGAAAAACTGTTTTTT.